This T cell receptor (beta chain) is drawn from a study of T cells after yellow fever vaccination. Study-wide findings and caveats: Booster samples showed a return of most primary-vaccination clones (almost 97% CD4, approximately 85% CD8).

TCRdb recomputed calls from the 5' RACE reads with MiXCR, one row per CDR3 protein. The profile covers 300,000 to 400,000 distinct CDR3 sequences, with roughly an eighth appearing a single time and around 3% taken by the ten largest. This clonotype has only a few counts. Its antigen is unidentified. This CDR3 is 18 amino acids long. In germline, CDR1 is MGHRA, CDR2 YSYEKL. The V gene lost 0 bases and the J gene lost 4 bases, with 19 bases spanning the gap. The specimen comprised CD4+ T cells sorted from PBMCs, sampled 15 days after the yellow fever booster vaccination. V usage is TRBV4-1 and J usage is TRBJ1-3; D might be TRBD1 (6 bases). The receptor was derived from a young man who received the YFV17D yellow fever vaccine. The chain's CDR3 is CASSQDRRGEGLGNTIYF. The CDR3 region has the DNA TGCGCCAGCAGCCAAGATCGGAGGGGGGAAGGCCTGGGAAACACCATATATTTT.